This T cell receptor (beta chain) appears in the sequencing data of a study of control samples from healthy donors and cancer patients. Germline loops: CDR1 GTSNPN, CDR2 SVGIG (reference sequence). The CDR3 is made up of 12 amino acids. The V end lost 5 bases, the J end lost 0 bases, and 7 bases lay between the germline ends. The assay was immunoSEQ multiplex PCR, and TCRdb's table has in-frame clones only and misses some. The sample contains about 89,000 clones, 86% of which appear only once. The sequence came from a man aged 30 to 45 in good health. Sequencing was carried out using blood. The rearrangement uses TRBV30 and TRBJ1-1, with D perhaps matching TRBD1 (5 bases). CDR3 DNA: TGTGCCTGGGACAGAATGAACACTGAAGCTTTCTTT. Protein: CAWDRMNTEAFF. Variable domain in full (rest from reference TRBV30 and TRBJ1-1): SQTIHQWPATLVQPVGSPLSLECTVEGTSNPNLYWYRQAAGRGLQLLFYSVGIGQISSEVPQNLSASRPQDRQFILSSKKLLLSDSGFYLCAWDRMNTEAFFGQGTRLTVV.